This is a list of T cell receptor beta chains from one sample in a study of blood T cell repertoires in COVID-19. The data were produced by immunoSEQ multiplex PCR, yet TCRdb's version contains in-frame clones alone and is incomplete. The table has 30,000 to 35,000 clones, more than 75% seen once; the top ten hold roughly 7.5%. Source material: peripheral blood. All receptors derive from a woman aged 55 to 70 with acute or convalescent COVID-19. CDR3s include the opening cysteine and the closing phenylalanine or tryptophan. A D gene is named only where the DNA matches it firmly. Not every row has a clone size; where given, it reads once, few, many or a size class.

v_gene	abundance	len	d_gene	j_gene	CDR3aa	CDR3nt
TRBV6-1	few	15	NA	TRBJ1-5	CASSEAGTGKQPQHF	TGTGCCAGCAGTGAAGCGGGAACAGGGAAGCAGCCCCAGCATTTT
TRBV2	NA	15	TRBD1	TRBJ2-2	CASRRDRESSGELFF	TGTGCCAGCAGGCGGGACAGGGAGTCAAGCGGGGAGCTGTTTTTT
TRBV9	NA	14	NA	TRBJ2-7	CASSVEGVAYEQYF	TGTGCCAGCAGCGTAGAAGGGGTCGCCTACGAGCAGTACTTC
TRBV2	NA	15	NA	TRBJ1-3	CASSVQGLAGNTIYF	TGTGCCAGCAGTGTACAGGGCTTGGCTGGAAACACCATATATTTT
TRBV6-2/TRBV6-3	NA	18	TRBD2	TRBJ2-2	CASSPKTSGGPYTGELFF	TGTGCCAGCAGTCCGAAGACTAGCGGGGGGCCATACACCGGGGAGCTGTTTTTT
TRBV19	large	18	NA	TRBJ1-6	CASSDITGSGSYNSPLHF	TGTGCCAGTAGCGATATAACAGGGTCGGGGTCCTATAATTCACCCCTCCACTTT
TRBV29-1	NA	14	NA	TRBJ2-5	CSVASGGGPETQYF	TGCAGCGTTGCAAGTGGGGGGGGCCCCGAGACCCAGTACTTC
TRBV5-1	NA	15	TRBD1	TRBJ1-3	CASSADRGQGGTIYF	TGCGCCAGCAGCGCGGACAGGGGGCAAGGGGGCACCATATATTTT
TRBV10-3	NA	14	NA	TRBJ1-5	CAISETVSNQPQHF	TGTGCCATCAGTGAGACAGTTAGCAATCAGCCCCAGCATTTT
TRBV7-9	once	15	NA	TRBJ1-5	CASSSPGDGNQPQHF	TGTGCCAGCAGCTCCCCGGGGGATGGCAATCAGCCCCAGCATTTT
TRBV28	NA	13	NA	TRBJ1-1	CASSLTEGVRAFF	TGTGCCAGCAGTTTGACGGAGGGAGTGAGAGCTTTCTTT
TRBV27	NA	19	TRBD1	TRBJ1-6	CASRPSKGQGWANNSPLHF	TGTGCCAGCAGACCATCGAAAGGACAGGGGTGGGCAAATAATTCACCCCTCCACTTT
TRBV18	few	15	TRBD1	TRBJ1-3	CASSPEQGAENTIYF	TGTGCCAGCTCACCGGAACAGGGGGCGGAAAACACCATATATTTT
TRBV6-1	NA	15	TRBD1	TRBJ2-7	CASSEVWTGWYEQYF	TGTGCCAGCAGTGAGGTTTGGACAGGGTGGTACGAGCAGTACTTC
TRBV6-5	NA	14	TRBD1	TRBJ2-7	CASRRGQGAVEQYF	TGTGCCAGCAGGAGAGGACAGGGGGCGGTCGAGCAGTACTTC
TRBV7-7	NA	13	TRBD1	TRBJ1-4	CASSSSQGEKLFF	TGTGCCAGCAGCTCGTCACAGGGGGAAAAACTGTTTTTT
TRBV12-2	NA	17	NA	TRBJ1-6	CASRSATGTAKNSPLHF	TGTGCAAGTCGCTCGGCGACAGGGACGGCAAAGAATTCACCCCTCCACTTT
TRBV2	NA	14	TRBD1	TRBJ1-2	CASSGQGPGNGYTF	TGTGCCAGCAGCGGACAGGGCCCTGGAAATGGCTACACCTTC
TRBV5-4	few	15	TRBD1	TRBJ1-6	CASSPPGQENSPLHF	TGTGCCAGCAGCCCTCCGGGACAGGAAAATTCACCCCTCCACTTT
TRBV10-3	NA	12	NA	TRBJ1-1	CAISGSNTEAFF	TGTGCCATCTCAGGGTCCAACACTGAAGCTTTCTTT
TRBV5-1	NA	14	TRBD1	TRBJ2-3	CASSSGQQADTQYF	TGCGCCAGCAGCTCGGGACAGCAGGCAGATACGCAGTATTTT
TRBV5-1	NA	15	NA	TRBJ1-1	CASSLGYGSGTEAFF	TGCGCCAGCAGCTTGGGGTACGGGAGTGGCACTGAAGCTTTCTTT
TRBV19	few	15	NA	TRBJ1-6	CASSIHRDKDSPLHF	TGTGCCAGTAGTATTCACCGGGACAAGGATTCACCCCTCCACTTT
TRBV5-1	NA	13	NA	TRBJ1-4	CASSRGKDEKLFF	TGCGCCAGCAGCAGAGGGAAGGATGAAAAACTGTTTTTT
TRBV14	NA	18	TRBD1	TRBJ1-4	CASRPGGTEIRFGEKLFF	TGTGCCAGCCGGCCGGGGGGGACAGAAATCCGGTTCGGGGAAAAACTGTTTTTT
TRBV7-9	NA	14	NA	TRBJ1-2	CAGNKGLRADGYTF	TGTGCCGGTAATAAGGGGCTTAGGGCGGATGGCTACACCTTC
TRBV5-1	NA	17	NA	TRBJ2-2	CASSFNPPGTNAGELFF	TGCGCCAGCAGCTTTAATCCCCCCGGGACAAATGCCGGGGAGCTGTTTTTT
TRBV9	NA	14	TRBD1	TRBJ1-2	CASSVGGGAYGYTF	TGTGCCAGCAGCGTAGGAGGGGGCGCCTATGGCTACACCTTC
TRBV3-1/TRBV3-2	NA	19	TRBD2	TRBJ2-7	CASSQDPALTSGGDYGQYF	TGTGCCAGCAGCCAAGACCCGGCCCTGACTAGCGGGGGCGATTACGGTCAGTACTTC
TRBV12-3/TRBV12-4	NA	12	NA	TRBJ1-2	CASSFSDYGYTF	TGTGCCAGCAGTTTTTCGGACTATGGCTACACCTTC
TRBV19	once	13	NA	TRBJ1-1	CASSFTGTAEAFF	TGTGCCAGTAGTTTCACAGGGACCGCTGAAGCTTTCTTT
TRBV11-2	few	16	NA	TRBJ2-7	CASSLAEGMGGYEQYF	TGTGCCAGCAGCTTAGCTGAGGGGATGGGGGGCTACGAGCAGTACTTC
TRBV7-8	NA	16	TRBD1	TRBJ2-5	CASSFPIWTGRETQYF	TGTGCCAGCAGCTTCCCCATCTGGACAGGGAGGGAGACCCAGTACTTC
TRBV7-9	NA	12	NA	TRBJ1-6	CASSEPTSPLHF	TGTGCCAGCAGCGAGCCAACTTCACCCCTCCACTTT
TRBV10-1	NA	14	TRBD1	TRBJ2-7	CASSEGTGPYEQYF	TGCGCCAGCAGTGAGGGGACAGGGCCCTACGAGCAGTACTTC